The next 27 T cell receptor beta chains were all read from a single sample in a study of CD8 T cells in ankylosing spondylitis. TCRdb recomputed calls from the 5' RACE reads with MiXCR, one row per CDR3 protein. The top ten clones hold 2.5% to 3.5% of a sample with some 130,000 distinct CDR3 sequences, roughly an eighth of them seen once. The sample taken for sequencing was blood, either unsorted or a sorted T cell fraction (not recorded which). All receptors derive from a female donor with ankylosing spondylitis or in good health (not recorded which).

On this clonotype: Given a much more abundant clone one base away, this may be a read error. This chain joins TRBV28 and TRBJ2-7; D remains ambiguous. This CDR3 region has 14 residues. CDR1 MDHEN and CDR2 SYDVKM come from the germline V gene. The CDR3 here is CASSLSDRSYAQYF. CDR3 sequence (DNA): TGTGCCAGCAGTTTATCAGACCGTTCCTACGCGCAGTACTTC.

V gene TRBV20-1 combines with J gene TRBJ1-6; D is possibly TRBD1 (6 bases). The CDR3 contains 14 residues. Trimming removed 3 bases at V and 7 bases at J, with 13 bases between. Germline V lookup: CDR1 DFQATT, CDR2 SNEGSKA (reference sequence). CDR3 DNA sequence: TGCAGTGCTAGTTTGGGGGACAAGAATTCACCCCTCCACTTT. This encodes CSASLGDKNSPLHF.

The gene calls are TRBV9 and TRBJ1-3, with unresolved D. Germline CDR1 SGDLS, CDR2 YYNGEE. Trimming cost V 2 bases and J 1 base, with 10 bases left between them. The CDR3 consists of 15 residues. CDR3: CASSVLGDSGNTIYF. For the CDR3, the DNA is TGTGCCAGCAGCGTGTTGGGCGATTCTGGAAACACCATATATTTT.

J is TRBJ1-1 and V is TRBV12-3 or TRBV12-4, with TRBD1 matching over 7 bases. There are 14 residues in the CDR3. V shed 3 bases and J 2 bases; nucleotides not matched to a gene: 3. DNA for the CDR3: TGTGCCAGCAGTTTTGACAGGGTTAACACTGAAGCTTTCTTT. The encoded protein is CASSFDRVNTEAFF.

Ten or more counts support this clonotype. V gene TRBV28 combines with J gene TRBJ1-1, with no clear D. Germline-derived CDR1 and CDR2 are MDHEN and SYDVKM. The CDR3 is 13 residues long. The V end lost 5 bases, the J end lost 0 bases, and 7 bases lay between the germline ends. The CDR3 sequence: CASSPEMNTEAFF. The CDR3 DNA reads TGTGCCAGCAGTCCGGAGATGAACACTGAAGCTTTCTTT.

This clonotype came up a few times. This chain links TRBV5-1 with TRBJ1-5, with D perhaps TRBD1 (6 bases). From germline, CDR1 is SGHRS and CDR2 YFSETQ. The CDR3 spans 13 residues. V gave up 4 bases and J gave up 6 bases, with 11 bases separating them. CDR3 amino acids: CASSEGGSQPQHF. The CDR3 coding sequence is TGCGCCAGCAGCGAGGGGGGCAGTCAGCCCCAGCATTTT.

This clonotype has just a few counts. J is TRBJ2-1 and V is TRBV12-3 or TRBV12-4; maybe TRBD1 (5 bases). CDR3 length: 12 residues. Trimming left V 5 bases short and J 10 bases short, with 12 bases between. The DNA for the CDR3 is TGTGCCAGCAGTCAAGGGGTTGTGGAGCAGTTCTTC. Protein product: CASSQGVVEQFF.

The chain joins TRBV20-1 to TRBJ2-2, with no clear D. The V end was cut by 1 base, the J end by 8 bases, with 8 bases between. Germline CDR1 and CDR2: DFQATT and SNEGSKA (reference sequence). The CDR3 runs 12 residues. The CDR3 loop reads CSARGVAGELFF. For the CDR3, the DNA is TGCAGTGCTAGAGGGGTGGCGGGGGAGCTGTTTTTT.

This clonotype appeared many times. This chain connects TRBV5-1 to TRBJ2-5, with unresolved D. The V gene lost 0 bases and the J gene lost 5 bases, with 11 bases spanning the gap. The CDR3 is 14 residues long. Looked up from germline, CDR1 is SGHRS and CDR2 is YFSETQ. In DNA, the CDR3 is TGCGCCAGCAGCTTGGCGGCCAATGAGGAGACCCAGTACTTC. Translation gives CASSLAANEETQYF.

V and J are TRBV7-2 and TRBJ1-5; D ambiguous. Trimming stripped 1 base from V and 0 bases from J, with 10 bases between. There are 16 residues in the CDR3. Germline CDR1 is SGHTA and CDR2 is FQGNSA. CDR3 DNA sequence: TGTGCCAGCAGCTTAGATTCCGACTATAGCAATCAGCCCCAGCATTTT. It codes for CASSLDSDYSNQPQHF.

This chain uses TRBV7-2 with TRBJ2-7; TRBD2 aligns across 7 bases. This CDR3 is 14 amino acids long. The junction had 4 bases not matched to a gene; V was cut back by 5 bases and J by 0 bases. Per germline, CDR1 SGHTA and CDR2 FQGNSA. For the CDR3, the DNA is TGTGCCAGCAGCCGTAGCGGGCCCTCCTACGAGCAGTACTTC. It codes for CASSRSGPSYEQYF.

This clonotype has only a few counts. V gene TRBV12-3 or TRBV12-4 combines with J gene TRBJ1-1; 11 bases align to TRBD1. J lost 3 bases, V lost 6 bases, and 0 bases had no gene match. The CDR3 contains 13 residues. CDR3 region: CASRGQGDTEAFF. The CDR3 DNA reads as TGTGCCAGCAGGGGACAGGGGGACACTGAAGCTTTCTTT.

There are many counts of this clonotype. The chain uses TRBV6-2 or TRBV6-3 and TRBJ2-5; D unresolved. The CDR3 has 11 residues. Germline CDR1 and CDR2: MNHEY and SVGEGT. The V end lost 3 bases, the J end lost 5 bases, and 4 bases lay between the germline ends. CDR3: CASSYSETQYF. CDR3 sequence (DNA): TGTGCCAGCAGTTATTCGGAGACCCAGTACTTC.

The gene calls are TRBV5-1 and TRBJ2-2; D remains ambiguous. Trimming removed 1 base from V and 2 bases from J, with 6 bases in between. Germline assignment: CDR1 SGHRS and CDR2 YFSETQ. The CDR3 sequence is 14 residues long. The CDR3 DNA is TGCGCCAGCAGCTTGTACGCAAACACCGGGGAGCTGTTTTTT. Encoded protein: CASSLYANTGELFF. Full variable domain (remainder filled in from reference TRBV5-1 and TRBJ2-2): KAGVTQTPRYLIKTRGQQVTLSCSPISGHRSVSWYQQTPGQGLQFLFEYFSETQRNKGNFPGRFSGRQFSNSRSEMNVSTLELGDSALYLCASSLYANTGELFFGEGSRLTVL.

The sample holds many counts of this clonotype. The V gene is TRBV5-1, the J gene TRBJ2-5; tentative D call: TRBD2 (5 bases). Trimming pared 4 bases from V and 2 bases from J, leaving 9 bases between. Germline assignment: CDR1 SGHRS and CDR2 YFSETQ. This CDR3 has 13 amino acids. The CDR3 coding sequence is TGCGCCAGCAGCCCCGGACTTCAAGAGACCCAGTACTTC. This sequence encodes CASSPGLQETQYF.

V usage is TRBV7-6 and J usage is TRBJ2-1, with a tentative D call TRBD1 (6 bases). Germline V CDR1 and CDR2: SGHVS, FNYEAQ. There are 14 residues in the CDR3. Trimming took off 5 bases at V and 5 bases at J, with 13 bases between the two ends. The CDR3: CASSPAYRDNEQFF. CDR3 nucleotides: TGTGCCAGCAGCCCCGCATACAGGGACAATGAGCAGTTCTTC.

The rearrangement links TRBV27 to TRBJ2-1; possibly TRBD1 for D (6 bases). This CDR3 contains 15 residues. The V gene lost 2 bases and the J gene lost 4 bases, with 12 bases spanning the gap. CDR1 and CDR2 (germline): MNHEY, SMNVEV (reference sequence). DNA for the CDR3: TGTGCCAGCAGTTTAGGAGGACAGCCTTACAATGAGCAGTTCTTC. Its protein is CASSLGGQPYNEQFF.

The genes are TRBV7-2 and TRBJ2-3; 7 nucleotides match TRBD2. Germline-derived CDR1 and CDR2 are SGHTA and FQGNSA. CDR3 length: 13 amino acids. The trim removed 3 bases at V and 6 bases at J, leaving 3 bases unmatched. DNA of the CDR3: TGTGCCAGCAGCTTCCCCGGGGGGGATACGCAGTATTTT. Protein: CASSFPGGDTQYF. The whole variable domain, filled in from reference TRBV7-2 and TRBJ2-3, reads GAGVSQSPSNKVTEKGKDVELRCDPISGHTALYWYRQSLGQGLEFLIYFQGNSAPDKSGLPSDRFSAERTGGSVSTLTIQRTQQEDSAVYLCASSFPGGDTQYFGPGTRLTVL.

This clonotype was seen at least ten times. The genes are TRBV20-1 and TRBJ2-3; the D is unclear. From germline, CDR1 is DFQATT and CDR2 SNEGSKA (reference sequence). This CDR3 contains 14 residues. V was cut by 8 bases and J by 1 base, with 16 bases left in between. The CDR3 sequence is CSLVDLRGTDTQYF. CDR3 coding DNA: TGCAGTTTAGTCGACCTCCGGGGCACAGATACGCAGTATTTT.

This clonotype was seen only a few times. This chain uses TRBV2 with TRBJ2-1; 10 positions match TRBD2. This CDR3 spans 17 amino acids. Germline CDR1 is SNHLY and CDR2 is FYNNEI. J lost 0 bases, V lost 4 bases, and 6 bases had no gene match. This chain's CDR3 is CASSVLAGVLSYNEQFF. The CDR3 nucleotides read TGTGCCAGCAGTGTGCTAGCGGGGGTTCTCTCCTACAATGAGCAGTTCTTC.

This clonotype was seen repeatedly, ten times or more. The V call is TRBV20-1, the J call TRBJ1-5, with D unresolved. The CDR3 length is 13 residues. Trimming shortened V by 4 bases and J by 1 base, and 8 bases separated the two germline ends. Germline V lookup: CDR1 DFQATT, CDR2 SNEGSKA (reference sequence). In nucleotides, the CDR3 is TGCAGTGCTACTCAGTTCAGCAATCAGCCCCAGCATTTT. This sequence encodes CSATQFSNQPQHF.

This clonotype was seen at least ten times. The chain couples TRBV5-1 to TRBJ2-5; no clear D gene. V shed 0 bases and J shed 5 bases, with 11 bases lying between them. This CDR3 region has 14 residues. Germline loops: CDR1 SGHRS, CDR2 YFSETQ. CDR3 DNA sequence: TGCGCCAGCAGCTTGGCCATGGGCCGGGAGACCCAGTACTTC. As protein: CASSLAMGRETQYF.

This clonotype occurred a few times. The chain is built from TRBV5-6 and TRBJ1-1, with TRBD1 matching 12 bases. The CDR3 loop spans 18 amino acids. Germline assignment: CDR1 SGHDT and CDR2 YYEEEE. Trimming removed 4 bases from V and 5 bases from J; junction bases left unmatched: 15. For the CDR3, the DNA is TGTGCCAGCAGCCTCATAACCGGGACAGGGGGCTCGGGTACTGAAGCTTTCTTT. Residues: CASSLITGTGGSGTEAFF.

With respect to this clonotype: This likely comes from a read error, as the CDR3 has no conserved phenylalanine or tryptophan at its end. The CDR3 DNA sequence: TGTGCCAGCAGCTTTGGTAGCGGTAACAATGAGCAGTTCTTG. Translating it yields CASSFGSGNNEQFL. V usage is TRBV7-3 and J usage is TRBJ2-1; possible D gene TRBD2, 6 bases. This CDR3 is built from 14 residues. Deletions cut 3 bases from V and 5 bases from J, with 11 bases between. Germline V gives CDR1 SGHTA, CDR2 FQGTGA.

This clonotype appeared a few times. Here the CDR3 DNA reads TGTGCCAGCAGCGCTAGGACTGGCTCCTACGAGCAGTACTTC. Translating gives CASSARTGSYEQYF. The chain joins TRBV5-8 to TRBJ2-7, with D perhaps TRBD2 (5 bases). Germline loops: CDR1 SGHTS, CDR2 YDEGEE. Trimming removed 4 bases from V and 0 bases from J, with 11 bases in between. The CDR3 runs to 14 residues.

This clonotype was counted at least ten times. The rearrangement joins TRBV10-3 to TRBJ2-2, with TRBD1 matching 8 bases. The J segment lost 1 base and the V segment lost 3 bases, leaving 1 base of the junction unmatched. Germline V gene sequence: CDR1 ENHRY, CDR2 SYGVKD. The CDR3 extends over 15 amino acids. The CDR3 bases are TGTGCCATCAGTGATGGGACAGGGAACACCGGGGAGCTGTTTTTT. Translating it yields CAISDGTGNTGELFF.

This clonotype was found a few times. The chain couples TRBV29-1 to TRBJ2-1, with D unresolved. Germline V CDR1 and CDR2: SQVTM, ANQGSEA. The CDR3 extends over 19 amino acids. Trimming removed 0 bases from V and 4 bases from J, with 25 bases in between. The CDR3 here is CSVEDDLFSQRFLYNEQFF. The CDR3 DNA reads TGCAGCGTTGAAGACGACCTATTTAGCCAGCGTTTTCTGTACAATGAGCAGTTCTTC.